The clone carrying this T cell receptor beta chain came up a few times. Its matching antigen is unknown. This record belongs to a study of T cells in Graves' hyperthyroidism and ophthalmopathy. Findings and limits, study-wide: Researchers found most expanded thyroid clonotypes above 0.001 in blood as well.

The TCR beta CDR3 regions underwent amplification using RNA transcripts as the source. The HTBI set primed first-round TCR CDR3 RT-PCR. One entry per CDR3 protein results from TCRdb running MiXCR on the multiplex PCR reads. The data show more than 550,000 distinct CDR3 sequences, approximately 42% seen once. Reasons for excluding patients were uncontrolled infection, other autoimmune disease, pregnancy or lactation. The CDR3 contains 17 residues. Germline CDR1 and CDR2: SGDLS and YYNGEE. V was pared by 0 bases and J by 5 bases, with 20 bases between. The clonotype originates from an adult man with Graves' disease, either hyperthyroidism or ophthalmopathy (not recorded which). The V call is TRBV9, the J call TRBJ2-5; D may be TRBD1 (7 bases). Sequenced: peripheral blood or thyroid tissue (not recorded which). The CDR3 here is CASSVAGAGQLGETQYF. As DNA, the CDR3 is TGTGCCAGCAGCGTAGCAGGGGCGGGACAGTTGGGGGAGACCCAGTACTTC.